A single sample is the source of the 32 T cell receptor beta chains below, sequenced in a study of T cell responses to AZD1222 COVID-19 vaccine. Only in-frame clones appear in the TCRdb table, and some are missing; sequencing was by immunoSEQ multiplex PCR. This table has roughly 120,000 clones, 75% to 90% appearing once. The sequencing used peripheral blood, collected on day 0 of AZD1222 vaccination. These receptor sequences come from an adult in good health.

The chain couples TRBV5-1 to TRBJ2-1; D possibly corresponds to TRBD2 (5 bases). Trimming stripped 3 bases from V and 3 bases from J, with 10 bases between. This CDR3 contains 14 residues. Germline V gives CDR1 SGHRS, CDR2 YFSETQ. CDR3 nucleotide sequence: TGCGCCAGCAGCTCTTCCGGGGACTACAATGAGCAGTTCTTC. It is translated as CASSSSGDYNEQFF.

This clone showed up many times. In the same sample, other DNA sequences code for this CDR3. The J gene is TRBJ1-2, the V gene TRBV7-2; the D gene is possibly TRBD1 (6 bases). The CDR3 consists of 15 residues. Germline V lookup: CDR1 SGHTA, CDR2 FQGNSA. Trimming left V 0 bases short and J 0 bases short, with 8 bases between. The CDR3 sequence: CASSLAPGANYGYTF. CDR3 DNA: TGTGCCAGCAGCTTAGCCCCAGGGGCTAACTATGGCTACACCTTC.

The chain has TRBV7-9 and TRBJ2-7; the match to TRBD1 covers 8 bases. The V and J ends lost 6 bases and 3 bases, in that order; junction bases with no gene match: 7. CDR3 length: 14 residues. CDR1 SEHNR and CDR2 FQNEAQ come from the germline V gene (reference sequence). Written as DNA, the CDR3 is TGTGCCAGCAGGCCAGGGGGCTCCCTCTACGAGCAGTACTTC. It encodes CASRPGGSLYEQYF.

The J gene is TRBJ2-1, the V gene TRBV7-9; D gene uncertain. The germline V gene encodes CDR1 SEHNR and CDR2 FQNEAQ (reference sequence). Trimming removed 6 bases at V and 4 bases at J, with 4 bases between. CDR3 size: 11 residues. DNA of the CDR3: TGTGCCAGCAGAGGTTACAATGAGCAGTTCTTC. Protein product: CASRGYNEQFF.

The chain carries TRBV28 and TRBJ1-6, with D uncertain. The ends were cut back, 5 bases at V and 14 bases at J, with 13 bases in the middle. The germline V gene has CDR1 MDHEN and CDR2 SYDVKM. This CDR3 is 12 amino acids long. For the CDR3, the DNA is TGTGCCAGCAGTCCGAGGGAATTCACCCTCCACTTT. Translation: CASSPREFTLHF.

The genes are TRBV6-6 and TRBJ2-7; a possible D gene is TRBD2 (5 bases). Per the germline V gene, CDR1 is MNHNY and CDR2 is SVGAGI (reference sequence). The CDR3 runs 17 residues. Trimming stripped 5 bases from V and 0 bases from J, with 20 bases between. CDR3 in amino acids: CASSRGPTPDYSYEQYF. CDR3 nucleotide sequence: TGTGCCAGCAGTCGCGGGCCGACACCAGACTACTCCTACGAGCAGTACTTC.

The chain joins TRBV7-8 to TRBJ2-7; 7 nucleotides line up with TRBD2. Germline CDR1 reads SGHVS; CDR2 reads FQNEAQ. The CDR3 sequence is 15 residues long. Unmatched junction bases numbered 9, after V lost 7 bases and J lost 0 bases. This CDR3 reads CASTPGPSGSYEQYF. The CDR3, as DNA: TGTGCCAGCACCCCGGGGCCTAGCGGCTCCTACGAGCAGTACTTC.

CDR3 loop: CASSSGTGKYGYTF. The CDR3 DNA reads as TGTGCCAGCAGTTCCGGGACAGGCAAATATGGCTACACCTTC. V and J are TRBV28 and TRBJ1-2; 8 bases match TRBD1. CDR3 length: 14 residues. With 4 bases clipped from V and 5 bases from J, the junction kept 6 bases outside the gene matches. CDR1 is MDHEN and CDR2 is SYDVKM in the germline V gene.

The rearrangement joins TRBV4-3 to TRBJ1-1, with 7 bases that match TRBD1. Trimming took 1 base from V and 5 from J; bases not matched to a gene: 4. The CDR3 loop spans 14 amino acids. Looked up from germline, CDR1 is LGHNA and CDR2 is YSLEER. The CDR3 region is CASSQGQGWTEAFF. In DNA, the CDR3 is TGCGCCAGCAGCCAAGGACAGGGTTGGACTGAAGCTTTCTTT.

The rearrangement uses TRBV29-1 and TRBJ2-7, with D perhaps TRBD2 (6 bases). The V end was cut by 7 bases, the J end by 3 bases, with 19 bases between. Germline CDR1 SQVTM, CDR2 ANQGSEA. The CDR3 has 14 residues. The CDR3 nucleotides read TGCAGCGCGCAAGCCAGGACGGGGGTCTACGAGCAGTACTTC. Its protein product is CSAQARTGVYEQYF.

This rearrangement joins TRBV11-2 to TRBJ2-3, with TRBD2 matching over 15 bases. Trimming removed 0 bases from V and 3 bases from J; junction bases left unmatched: 7. In germline, CDR1 is SGHAT, CDR2 FQNNGV. This CDR3 spans 19 amino acids. This CDR3 reads CASSLDRRTSGGVTDTQYF. In DNA, the CDR3 is TGTGCCAGCAGCTTAGATAGGAGGACTAGCGGGGGGGTTACAGATACGCAGTATTTT. The full variable domain, completed using reference TRBV11-2 and TRBJ2-3, is EAGVAQSPRYKIIEKRQSVAFWCNPISGHATLYWYQQILGQGPKLLIQFQNNGVVDDSQLPKDRFSAERLKGVDSTLKIQPAKLEDSAVYLCASSLDRRTSGGVTDTQYFGPGTRLTVL.

Points on this clone: The junction differs from germline at one of its ends, possibly a read error. J is TRBJ2-7 and V is TRBV6-2 or TRBV6-3, with 8 bases aligning to TRBD1. The CDR3 is made up of 13 amino acids. Germline V gene data show CDR1 as MNHEY and CDR2 as SVGEGT. CDR3 in DNA: TGTGCCAGCAGCTCAACAGGGGGTAGGATTCGCAACTTC. It translates to CASSSTGGRIRNF.

This chain uses TRBV5-1 with TRBJ1-2; the match to TRBD1 covers 8 bases. Trimming removed 4 bases from V and 5 bases from J; junction bases left unmatched: 7. Looked up from germline, CDR1 is SGHRS and CDR2 is YFSETQ. The CDR3 sequence is 14 residues long. DNA for the CDR3: TGCGCCAGCAGCCTAGGACAGGGCAAATATGGCTACACCTTC. Protein: CASSLGQGKYGYTF.

V and J are TRBV5-1 and TRBJ1-4; 7 bases are shared with TRBD1. CDR3 length: 14 residues. The ends lost 4 bases at V and 3 bases at J; junction bases unmatched: 3. From germline, CDR1 is SGHRS and CDR2 YFSETQ. The CDR3 sequence is CASSLQGSNEKLFF. In DNA form, the CDR3 reads TGCGCCAGCAGCCTACAGGGGTCTAATGAAAAACTGTTTTTT.

V is TRBV19 and J is TRBJ1-2; possibly TRBD1 for D (6 bases). Trimming removed 6 bases at V and 4 bases at J, with 12 bases between. CDR1 is LNHDA and CDR2 is SQIVND in the germline V gene (reference sequence). This CDR3 is 13 amino acids long. The chain's CDR3 is CASSARGGYGYTF. CDR3 DNA sequence: TGTGCCAGTAGCGCAAGGGGGGGCTATGGCTACACCTTC.

This clone was counted a single time. V gene TRBV5-1 combines with J gene TRBJ1-1; weak D call: TRBD1 (5 bases). Trimming stripped 2 bases from V and 3 bases from J, with 8 bases between. CDR3 size: 13 residues. The germline CDR1 and CDR2 sequences are SGHRS and YFSETQ. The CDR3 nucleotides read TGCGCCAGCAGCTTAGTACAGGACACTGAAGCTTTCTTT. Protein sequence: CASSLVQDTEAFF.

This sequence joins TRBV6-5 and TRBJ1-2; D unresolved. The V gene's germline CDR1 is MNHEY and CDR2 SVGAGI. V lost 7 bases and J lost 8, with 17 bases in between. The CDR3 sequence is 13 residues long. CDR3 loop: CASTRTGDRGYTF. In DNA, the CDR3 is TGTGCCAGCACCCGGACGGGAGATCGGGGCTACACCTTC.

This clone was counted a single time. V gene TRBV6-5 combines with J gene TRBJ1-2; 10 nucleotides agree with TRBD1. CDR1 is MNHEY and CDR2 is SVGAGI in the germline V gene. CDR3 length: 13 residues. J was trimmed by 6 bases and V by 6 bases; bases with no gene match: 4. The CDR3, as DNA: TGTGCCAGCAGCCCCGGACAGGGGGATGGCTACACCTTC. Protein: CASSPGQGDGYTF.

This chain connects TRBV3-1 (or the pseudogene TRBV3-2) to TRBJ2-7; the D gene is possibly TRBD2 (6 bases). The CDR3 loop spans 14 amino acids. CDR1 is LGHDT and CDR2 is YNNKEL in the germline V gene (reference sequence). Trimming removed 5 bases from V and 3 bases from J, with 14 bases in between. CDR3: CASSFRGTYYEQYF. As DNA, the CDR3 is TGTGCCAGCAGCTTCCGGGGGACTTACTACGAGCAGTACTTC.

The chain joins TRBV3-1 (or the pseudogene TRBV3-2) to TRBJ1-6; D is unresolved. The CDR3 length is 20 residues. Trimming shortened V by 1 base and J by 0 bases, and 19 bases separated the two germline ends. Germline CDR1 is LGHDT and CDR2 is YNNKEL (reference sequence). Written as DNA, the CDR3 is TGTGCCAGCAGCCAAGGGGAGGCCTCTATTTTCAGCTCCTATAATTCACCCCTCCACTTT. Translation: CASSQGEASIFSSYNSPLHF.

The chain couples TRBV5-1 to TRBJ1-1; D gene ambiguous. V lost 7 bases, J lost 3 bases, and 7 bases lay in between. This CDR3 is built from 11 residues. CDR1 is SGHRS, CDR2 YFSETQ, per germline. The CDR3 DNA is TGCGCCAGCCGGGATGACACTGAAGCTTTCTTT. Translated: CASRDDTEAFF.

V is TRBV7-2 and J is TRBJ2-1; 7 bases are shared with TRBD2. V was pared by 5 bases and J by 7 bases, with 11 bases of the junction left unmatched. Per germline, CDR1 SGHTA and CDR2 FQGNSA. This CDR3 region has 15 residues. CDR3 DNA: TGTGCCAGCAGCCGGGGTGGCGGGAGCCGGAATGAGCAGTTCTTC. It is translated as CASSRGGGSRNEQFF.

The CDR3, as DNA: TGTGCCAGCAGCCCTTGGGGTAGCGGGGATGAGCAGTTCTTC. Translated: CASSPWGSGDEQFF. The V call is TRBV7-2, the J call TRBJ2-1; 8 bases map to TRBD2. The CDR3 sequence is 14 residues long. Germline CDR1 reads SGHTA; CDR2 reads FQGNSA. Losses at the gene ends were 5 bases for V and 8 bases for J; bases not matched to a gene: 8.

V gene TRBV5-1 combines with J gene TRBJ2-1, with 9 bases identical to TRBD1. The CDR3 length is 15 residues. With 4 bases clipped from V and 2 bases from J, the junction kept 4 bases outside the gene matches. Per the germline V gene, CDR1 is SGHRS and CDR2 is YFSETQ. The DNA of the CDR3 is TGCGCCAGCAGCGGGACAGGGTCGGCCTACAATGAGCAGTTCTTC. This translates into CASSGTGSAYNEQFF.

The V and J genes are TRBV6-2 or TRBV6-3 and TRBJ1-5, with a weak D call TRBD1 (6 bases). V was cut by 6 bases and J by 3 bases, with 18 bases left in between. Germline V gives CDR1 MNHEY, CDR2 SVGEGT. CDR3 length: 16 residues. CDR3 coding DNA: TGTGCCAGCAGCCCTACAGGGTACGGGGACAATCAGCCCCAGCATTTT. It yields the protein CASSPTGYGDNQPQHF.

V usage is TRBV5-4 and J usage is TRBJ2-3, with unresolved D. This CDR3 comprises 15 residues. V lost 0 bases, J lost 5 bases, and 13 bases lay in between. Looked up from germline, CDR1 is SGHNT and CDR2 is YYREEE (reference sequence). DNA of the CDR3: TGTGCCAGCAGCTTGGAGTCGGGTCCCGTAGATACGCAGTATTTT. Protein product: CASSLESGPVDTQYF.

The CDR3 sequence is CASSLLAGHIPTKNIQYF. The CDR3 nucleotides are TGCGCCAGCAGCCTGCTAGCGGGTCATATCCCGACCAAAAACATTCAGTACTTC. This sequence joins TRBV5-1 and TRBJ2-4; 8 bases map to TRBD2. The CDR3 has 18 residues. Losses at the gene ends were 4 bases for V and 2 bases for J; bases not matched to a gene: 14. The V gene's germline CDR1 is SGHRS and CDR2 YFSETQ.

This sequence joins TRBV19 and TRBJ1-5; TRBD1 aligns across 7 bases. V was clipped by 2 bases and J by 0 bases; unmatched bases: 10. Looked up from germline, CDR1 is LNHDA and CDR2 is SQIVND (reference sequence). The CDR3 spans 18 residues. CDR3 sequence (DNA): TGTGCCAGTAGTATATCCGGACAGGCTGTTTATAGCAATCAGCCCCAGCATTTT. It encodes CASSISGQAVYSNQPQHF.

A single count supports this clone. CDR3 bases: TGTGCCAGCAGCTTATCCCCCTTCTATGGCTACACCTTC. It is translated as CASSLSPFYGYTF. The V gene is TRBV7-3, the J gene TRBJ1-2; D unresolved. V gave up 2 bases and J gave up 4 bases, with 8 bases separating them. CDR1 SGHTA and CDR2 FQGTGA come from the germline V gene. This CDR3 comprises 13 residues.

The chain uses TRBV11-2 and TRBJ2-7; TRBD1 agrees at 7 bases. V lost 0 bases, J lost 0 bases, and 2 bases stayed unmatched. The germline V gene encodes CDR1 SGHAT and CDR2 FQNNGV. CDR3 length: 15 residues. CDR3 coding DNA: TGTGCCAGCAGCTTAGACGGGACAGACTCCTACGAGCAGTACTTC. It yields the protein CASSLDGTDSYEQYF.

The chain is built from TRBV10-2 and TRBJ2-2, with a tentative D call TRBD1 (6 bases). The CDR3 extends over 12 amino acids. Trimming shortened V by 1 base and J by 13 bases, and 10 bases separated the two germline ends. Germline CDR1 is WSHSY and CDR2 is SAAADI. The CDR3 nucleotides read TGCGCCAGCAGTGAGTGGGACACAGGGCTGTTTTTT. Protein sequence: CASSEWDTGLFF.

The chain couples TRBV6-1 to TRBJ2-7; the D gene is possibly TRBD1 (5 bases). Germline V gene data show CDR1 as MNHNS and CDR2 as SASEGT. CDR3 size: 14 residues. V was pared by 3 bases and J by 2 bases, with 11 bases between. Here the CDR3 DNA reads TGTGCCAGCAGTGAGGGGTTGGGGCCCTACGAGCAGTACTTC. Its protein is CASSEGLGPYEQYF.